The source of this T cell receptor (beta chain) is a study of regulatory T cells in long-lasting Graves disease. Arm-PCR of CDR3 regions with iRepertoire HTBI primers generated TCR beta libraries. In TCRdb, the multiplex PCR reads were re-called with MiXCR into one record per CDR3 protein. Of 600,000 to 650,000 distinct CDR3 sequences listed, roughly 15% were seen once; the top ten hold around a sixth. This clonotype has only one observation. A much larger clonotype is one base distant, so this may be a read error. Time point: newly diagnosed GD, antithyroid drugs for less than 3 months. TCR sequences were obtained from RNA taken from PBMCs. A further study also used this sample, focusing on T cells in Graves' hyperthyroidism and ophthalmopathy.

Sequencing was performed on peripheral blood mononuclear cells (PBMCs), taken at new diagnosis, from a patient treated with antithyroid drugs. The TCR originated in a woman in her twenties or thirties with Graves disease.

Here the CDR3 DNA reads TGTGCCGGCGGCCTGGTTCAGCCCCAGCATTTT. Protein: CAGGLVQPQHF. The chain has TRBV6-1 and TRBJ1-5; the D is unclear. Germline V gives CDR1 MNHNS, CDR2 SASEGT. This CDR3 spans 11 amino acids. Trimming took off 11 bases at V and 6 bases at J, with 11 bases between the two ends.